This T cell receptor (beta chain) was identified during a study of T cells in Graves' hyperthyroidism and ophthalmopathy. General study findings and limits: Ophthalmopathy was distinguished from stable hyperthyroidism by 13 V-J signatures. Blood also contained most expanded thyroid clonotypes above 0.001.

These patients, aged 18 to 65, had recently diagnosed hyperthyroidism lasting under 2 months. The investigators amplified TCR beta CDR3 regions from RNA transcripts. The HTBI primer set served for first-round RT-PCR of the TCR CDR3. MiXCR, run by TCRdb on the multiplex PCR reads, gives a single entry per CDR3 protein. The sample carries some 700,000 distinct CDR3 sequences, about 18% recorded once. V was shortened by 1 base and J by 4 bases, with 13 bases between the two germline ends. Per the germline V gene, CDR1 is SGHRS and CDR2 is YFSETQ. There are 15 residues in the CDR3. Of note for this clonotype: What it binds is not known.

Specimen: blood. This receptor was taken from a man aged 45-65 years with Graves' hyperthyroidism. This sequence joins TRBV5-1 and TRBJ2-3, with a weak D call TRBD2 (5 bases). The CDR3 coding sequence is TGCGCCAGCAGCTTGACGGGGAACGCCGCAGATACGCAGTATTTT. Protein product: CASSLTGNAADTQYF.